This TCR beta chain was recovered during a study of OX40 agonist ivuxolimab in advanced cancers. Background for the entire study: The costimulatory receptor OX40 (CD134) was targeted by ivuxolimab, a fully human IgG2 agonistic monoclonal antibody. Three dose-escalation patients achieved partial responses, one with hepatocellular carcinoma and two with cutaneous melanoma. The dose-escalation cohort was approximately 83% male with a mean age of about 54 years, ranging from about 20 to 85. The monotherapy dose-escalation portion (N ≈ 57 patients) of the phase I ivuxolimab trial is reported in the paper. Patients were allowed to have had prior anti-PD-1, anti-PD-L1 or anti-CTLA-4 therapy, and 40% of the dose-escalation patients had been treated with checkpoint inhibitors. Intravenous ivuxolimab was administered to patients every 2 weeks at six dose levels: 0.01, 0.1, 0.3, 1.5, 3 and 10 mg/kg. Among the approximately 50 dose-escalation patients, about 19 had hepatocellular carcinoma, roughly 15 melanoma, 9 renal cell carcinoma and 9 head and neck cancer. Peripheral TCRbeta sequencing aimed to test whether ivuxolimab altered TCR sequence diversity and caused clonal T-cell expansion.

Patients with a history of autoimmune disease or receiving systemic immunosuppression were excluded from the trial. In every dose cohort, peripheral blood was drawn for TCR sequencing at baseline, cycle 4 day 1, and cycle 7 day 1. Samples came from an open-label, multicenter, first-in-human phase I dose-escalation trial of ivuxolimab. Adults with locally advanced or metastatic melanoma, renal cell carcinoma, hepatocellular carcinoma or head and neck squamous cell carcinoma were enrolled in the trial. Before TCR sequencing, CD4+ T cells and CD8+ T cells were sorted from peripheral blood as separate populations. To sequence the TCRbeta CDR3 region, genomic DNA was isolated from the sorted cells. The immunoSEQ Assay was used for sequencing of TCRbeta CDR3 regions. In TCRdb, the immuneACCESS table is reduced to in-frame sequences with V and J assigned. These tables do not hold every clone; where another copy was compared, an unresolved V gene accounts for under half, and the others remain unexplained. The sample table lists 20,000 to 25,000 clones, 88% of them with a count of one. Of the sample, around a tenth is held by the ten largest clones.

Trimming takes 1 base off V and 3 bases off J; junction bases not matched to a gene: 4. The CDR3 has 15 amino acids, counting the end cysteine and phenylalanine. Only CDR3 DNA is held: 45 bases, read in frame from base 1. The germline V gene specifies SGHTA as CDR1 and FQGNSA as CDR2. The full study reports these points: In the 0.1-3.0 mg/kg groups, partial responders had among the lowest normalized peripheral clonal expansion, particularly in CD8+ T cells. After ivuxolimab, CD8+ T cells had more expanded clones than CD4+ T cells on average. The antigen specificity of the peripheral T cells that underwent clonal expansion was not determined. At doses from 0.1 to 3.0 mg/kg, clonal expansion was seen in both CD4+ and CD8+ blood T cells between baseline and week 6. Low levels of normalized T-cell clonal expansion were also seen in some nonresponding patients.

Regarding this clone: Its recognized antigen is unknown. No qualities accompany the bases; no much larger clone lies one base away.

The clonotype comes from an adult with an advanced solid tumor such as melanoma, head and neck, liver or kidney cancer. Sequenced material: CD4+ or CD8+ T cells sorted from blood, taken in a trial of the OX40 agonist ivuxolimab. The chain links TRBV7-2 with TRBJ2-5; TRBD2 lines up with 8 middle nucleotides. The nucleotide sequence is given as TGTGCCAGCAGCTTAGGGGCGGGAGGTAAAGAGACCCAGTACTTC. Translated, it reads CASSLGAGGKETQYF.